The 20 T cell receptor beta chains reported below all come from one sample, sequenced in a study of T cells in Graves' hyperthyroidism and ophthalmopathy. TCR beta CDR3 regions were amplified from RNA transcripts. First-round RT-PCR with HTBI primers amplified the TCR CDR3 region. TCRdb ran MiXCR on the multiplex PCR reads and lists one entry per CDR3 protein. The table includes some 460,000 distinct CDR3 sequences, 15% to 18% detected once. Input material: blood. These receptors were obtained from a woman younger than 35 with Graves' hyperthyroidism.

V is TRBV5-5 and J is TRBJ2-7; 7 bases match TRBD1. J was trimmed by 2 bases and V by 4 bases; bases with no gene match: 12. The CDR3 runs to 16 residues. CDR1 and CDR2 (germline): SGHKS, YYEKEE (reference sequence). Written as DNA, the CDR3 is TGTGCCAGCAGCGGAAACAACGGGACAGCCACCTACGAGCAGTACTTC. This translates into CASSGNNGTATYEQYF.

The chain couples TRBV11-2 to TRBJ2-7; 7 positions agree with TRBD1. V shed 5 bases and J 2 bases; nucleotides not matched to a gene: 9. The CDR3 sequence is 15 residues long. CDR1 is SGHAT and CDR2 is FQNNGV in the germline V gene. The CDR3 reads CASSPNLQGAYEQYF. In nucleotides, the CDR3 is TGTGCCAGCAGCCCCAACCTCCAGGGGGCCTACGAGCAGTACTTC.

This clonotype has a count of ten or more. This sequence joins TRBV5-5 and TRBJ1-1; D call uncertain. CDR1 SGHKS and CDR2 YYEKEE come from the germline V gene (reference sequence). Between the trimmed V and J ends, which lost 4 bases and 4 bases, there was a span of 8 bases. CDR3 length: 12 amino acids. The CDR3 loop reads CASSHGGTEAFF. The CDR3 bases are TGTGCCAGCAGCCACGGAGGCACTGAAGCTTTCTTT.

V and J are TRBV13 and TRBJ2-2; 7 bases match TRBD2. The V gene end was trimmed by 5 bases and the J gene end by 5 bases; junction bases not matched to a gene: 17. Germline CDR1 PRHDT, CDR2 FYEKMQ (reference sequence). The CDR3 sequence is 18 residues long. The CDR3, as DNA: TGTGCCAGCAGCGTCTGGGACTACGGTTTACTCCGGACCGGGGAGCTGTTTTTT. It encodes CASSVWDYGLLRTGELFF.

This clonotype was found many times. The CDR3 DNA follows: TGTGCCAGCAGCCAGTGGCCCCCGGGGGGAAGTTATGAGCAGTTCTTC. Translating it yields CASSQWPPGGSYEQFF. The chain links TRBV3-1 to TRBJ2-1; 7 bases align to TRBD2. Germline lookup yields CDR1 LGHDT and CDR2 YNNKEL (reference sequence). The CDR3 totals 16 residues. The junction had 13 bases not matched to a gene; V was cut back by 3 bases and J by 8 bases.

This chain uses TRBV5-5 with TRBJ2-2; no reliable D call. CDR1 is SGHKS, CDR2 YYEKEE, per germline (reference sequence). The CDR3 length is 15 residues. The germline V and J ends were trimmed by 4 bases and 1 base, with 11 bases remaining between them. CDR3: CASSLTVLNTGELFF. Written as DNA, the CDR3 is TGTGCCAGCAGCCTGACGGTGCTGAACACCGGGGAGCTGTTTTTT.

This clonotype has at least ten counts. The chain uses TRBV20-1 and TRBJ2-3; D remains ambiguous. Germline lookup yields CDR1 DFQATT and CDR2 SNEGSKA (reference sequence). V lost 6 bases to trimming and J lost 0 bases, with 10 bases between them. This CDR3 has 13 residues. CDR3 sequence: CSASVPSTDTQYF. The CDR3 DNA follows: TGCAGTGCCAGTGTCCCTAGCACAGATACGCAGTATTTT.

This clonotype was observed a handful of times. This chain links TRBV6-5 with TRBJ2-2; D call uncertain. Germline CDR1 MNHEY, CDR2 SVGAGI. The length of the CDR3 is 13 residues. Trimming removed 2 bases from V and 6 bases from J, with 7 bases in between. The CDR3 DNA follows: TGTGCCAGCAGTTACGAGCTAGCCGGGGAGCTGTTTTTT. Its translation: CASSYELAGELFF.

The table lists this clonotype with many counts. The chain carries TRBV6-1 and TRBJ2-5; the D gene is possibly TRBD2 (5 bases). The ends were cut back, 6 bases at V and 2 bases at J, with 13 bases in the middle. Germline CDR1 and CDR2: MNHNS and SASEGT. The CDR3 has 14 residues. The DNA for the CDR3 is TGTGCCAGCAGCGGACTGCCGCATCAAGAGACCCAGTACTTC. The encoded protein is CASSGLPHQETQYF.

This clonotype appeared many times. The chain has TRBV6-2 or TRBV6-3 and TRBJ2-3; a weak D match, TRBD2 (7 bases). Trimming cost V 2 bases and J 6 bases, with 15 bases left between them. Germline CDR1 reads MNHEY; CDR2 reads SVGEGT. This CDR3 spans 15 amino acids. The CDR3 spells CASSYEGGRGDTQYF. The DNA of the CDR3 is TGTGCCAGCAGTTACGAGGGGGGGCGCGGGGATACGCAGTATTTT.

This clonotype has a handful of counts. The J gene is TRBJ2-7, the V gene TRBV29-1; TRBD1 aligns across 9 bases. Germline V gene lookup returns CDR1 SQVTM and CDR2 ANQGSEA. The CDR3 has 14 amino acids. With V trimmed by 0 bases and J by 4 bases, 4 bases remained unmatched. CDR3 in amino acids: CSVEEGQGMYEQYF. The DNA for the CDR3 is TGCAGCGTTGAAGAGGGACAGGGTATGTACGAGCAGTACTTC.

In this sample, this clonotype turned up many times. The V and J genes are TRBV14 and TRBJ2-1; D unresolved. V shed 3 bases and J shed 9 bases, with 12 bases lying between them. Germline V gene data show CDR1 as SGHDN and CDR2 as FVKESK. This CDR3 has 13 residues. The CDR3 nucleotides are TGTGCCAGCAGCCAGGGGTCATGGATTGAGCAGTTCTTC. This gives the protein CASSQGSWIEQFF.

There are many counts of this clonotype. V is TRBV7-8 and J is TRBJ1-3, with 9 bases aligning to TRBD1. This CDR3 region has 16 residues. Germline assignment: CDR1 SGHVS and CDR2 FQNEAQ. V gave up 3 bases and J gave up 2 bases; unmatched junction bases: 5. The CDR3: CASSLTGTGTGNTIYF. The CDR3 nucleotides read TGTGCCAGCAGCTTGACCGGGACAGGGACTGGAAACACCATATATTTT.

This clonotype has at least ten counts. The chain uses TRBV20-1 and TRBJ1-4, with D unresolved. V dropped 3 bases and J dropped 7 bases, with 15 bases sitting between them. Per the germline V gene, CDR1 is DFQATT and CDR2 is SNEGSKA (reference sequence). The CDR3 has 14 residues. The CDR3 sequence is CSARDLEGFEKLFF. The CDR3 DNA sequence: TGCAGTGCTAGGGACTTGGAAGGCTTTGAAAAACTGTTTTTT.

This clonotype was seen at least ten times. This sequence joins TRBV4-2 and TRBJ2-1; possible D gene TRBD2, 6 bases. V lost 3 bases and J lost 0, with 9 bases in between. The CDR3 extends over 15 amino acids. The germline CDR1 and CDR2 sequences are LGHNA and YNFKEQ. The CDR3 spells CASSHLASSYNEQFF. The DNA for the CDR3 is TGTGCCAGCAGCCACCTAGCGAGCTCCTACAATGAGCAGTTCTTC.

This clonotype was detected ten times or more. The chain couples TRBV20-1 to TRBJ2-5; no clear D. Trimming left V 1 base short and J 0 bases short, with 6 bases between. The CDR3 extends over 13 amino acids. Per germline, CDR1 DFQATT and CDR2 SNEGSKA (reference sequence). The CDR3 is CSARVADQETQYF. The CDR3, as DNA: TGCAGTGCTAGAGTTGCGGACCAAGAGACCCAGTACTTC.

The rearrangement uses TRBV5-1 and TRBJ2-7; D ambiguous. The CDR3 runs to 14 residues. Trimming pared 6 bases from V and 5 bases from J, leaving 18 bases between. The germline gives CDR1 SGHRS, CDR2 YFSETQ. Here the CDR3 reads CASTSGSSRDEQYF. CDR3 nucleotide sequence: TGCGCCAGCACCTCCGGGTCTAGTCGCGACGAGCAGTACTTC.

The chain recombines TRBV7-9 with TRBJ2-3; D perhaps matches TRBD2 (5 bases). Trimming left V 1 base short and J 5 bases short, with 10 bases between. This CDR3 has 14 residues. The germline CDR1 and CDR2 sequences are SEHNR and FQNEAQ (reference sequence). The CDR3 protein is CASSLDSGKDTQYF. In DNA, the CDR3 is TGTGCCAGCAGCTTAGATTCCGGGAAAGATACGCAGTATTTT.

J is TRBJ2-3 and V is TRBV6-1, with TRBD1 matching over 8 bases. This CDR3 is built from 14 residues. V was pared by 7 bases and J by 1 base, with 4 bases of the junction left unmatched. CDR1 is MNHNS and CDR2 is SASEGT in the germline V gene. The CDR3 reads CASNPGGGTDTQYF. DNA of the CDR3: TGTGCCAGCAACCCAGGGGGCGGCACAGATACGCAGTATTTT.

This clonotype showed up many times. The chain joins TRBV10-3 to TRBJ2-7, with 10 nucleotides matching TRBD1. Losses at the gene ends were 4 bases for V and 2 bases for J; bases not matched to a gene: 17. Germline V gene data show CDR1 as ENHRY and CDR2 as SYGVKD. This CDR3 has 19 residues. CDR3 sequence (DNA): TGTGCCATCAGTGGGGCGACAGGGGGCGGTTTAGTCCTCCCCTACGAGCAGTACTTC. It translates to CAISGATGGGLVLPYEQYF.